The source of this T cell receptor beta chain is a study of blood T cells in healthy people across ages. A second roughly 6 to 12 cycle PCR used barcoded and J-beta primers. Each CDR3 protein is one row after TCRdb ran MiXCR on the 5' RACE reads. This table holds 1.5 million or so distinct CDR3 sequences, approximately 39% found once. This CDR3 has 15 amino acids. The ends lost 2 bases at V and 5 bases at J; junction bases unmatched: 5. Germline lookup yields CDR1 MNHNY and CDR2 SVGAGI (reference sequence). The clonotype was recovered from a woman younger than 35 in good health. V and J are TRBV6-6 and TRBJ2-1; 8 bases map to TRBD2. Sequencing used blood. The CDR3 protein is CASSYRLAGHNEQFF. Written as DNA, the CDR3 is TGTGCCAGCAGTTACCGGCTAGCGGGCCACAATGAGCAGTTCTTC.